These 29 T cell receptor beta chains came from one sample sequenced in a study of PD-1 blockade in classical Hodgkin lymphoma. Method: immunoSEQ multiplex PCR; TCRdb's copy keeps in-frame clones and lacks some. The data contain over 50,000 clones, about 85% of them singletons. Time point specified: cycle 4 day 1 (C4D1), after more than 5 weeks of nivolumab. Following autologous stem cell transplantation, relapse occurred in every patient, and exposure to brentuximab vedotin varied. The sample in question was peripheral blood mononuclear cells (PBMCs), obtained before the fourth cycle of nivolumab. These receptors were obtained from a human donor with classical Hodgkin lymphoma.

The V call is TRBV18, the J call TRBJ2-1; D gene uncertain. Germline CDR1 reads KGHSH; CDR2 reads LQKENI. Trimming took off 2 bases at V and 3 bases at J, with 11 bases between the two ends. This CDR3 comprises 15 residues. The CDR3 DNA is TGTGCCAGCTCACCAGACGTTCTTGACTACAATGAGCAGTTCTTC. This codes for CASSPDVLDYNEQFF.

The chain combines TRBV6-9 with TRBJ1-5; D unresolved. Trimming left V 3 bases short and J 4 bases short, with 7 bases between. The germline gives CDR1 MNHGY, CDR2 SVAAGI. This CDR3 has 13 amino acids. The CDR3 DNA is TGTGCCAGCAGTTACGACGCGAATCAGCCCCAGCATTTT. Protein sequence: CASSYDANQPQHF.

The chain has TRBV7-3 and TRBJ2-1; the D gene is possibly TRBD2 (5 bases). The V gene lost 2 bases and the J gene lost 4 bases, with 9 bases spanning the gap. Germline-derived CDR1 and CDR2 are SGHTA and FQGTGA. CDR3 length: 14 residues. The CDR3 region has the DNA TGTGCCAGCAGCTTAGCGGGTCGTTACAATGAGCAGTTCTTC. Translation: CASSLAGRYNEQFF.

V gene TRBV5-1 combines with J gene TRBJ2-7, with D hard to call. Trimming cost V 0 bases and J 2 bases, with 9 bases left between them. Germline values: CDR1 SGHRS, CDR2 YFSETQ. There are 14 residues in the CDR3. The CDR3 region is CASSLVSSTYEQYF. The CDR3 nucleotides read TGCGCCAGCAGCTTGGTAAGTTCTACCTACGAGCAGTACTTC.

In nucleotides, the CDR3 is TGCGCCAGCAGCTTGGGCGGGGGGACCGAGCATACGCAGTATTTT. This translates into CASSLGGGTEHTQYF. This rearrangement joins TRBV5-1 to TRBJ2-3; 8 bases fit TRBD2. The ends lost 0 bases at V and 7 bases at J; junction bases unmatched: 7. Germline V gives CDR1 SGHRS, CDR2 YFSETQ. The CDR3 extends over 15 amino acids.

The chain is built from TRBV19 and TRBJ1-5; TRBD1 is a possible D gene (6 bases). The CDR3 extends over 17 amino acids. The germline gives CDR1 LNHDA, CDR2 SQIVND (reference sequence). The V and J ends lost 7 bases and 7 bases respectively, with 26 bases between them. The CDR3 sequence is CASKDQGGGLLEQPQHF. The CDR3 nucleotides read TGTGCCAGTAAGGACCAGGGTGGGGGGCTTCTAGAGCAGCCCCAGCATTTT.

Regarding this clone: Additional DNA sequences in this sample encode the identical CDR3. The CDR3 bases are TGCGCCAGCAGCTTGGCGCCAGGGAATGAAAAACTGTTTTTT. Protein: CASSLAPGNEKLFF. This chain uses TRBV5-1 with TRBJ1-4; D may be TRBD1 (5 bases). V lost 0 bases and J 5 bases, leaving 8 bases between the germline ends. Germline V CDR1 and CDR2: SGHRS, YFSETQ. CDR3 length: 14 amino acids.

V usage is TRBV7-8 and J usage is TRBJ1-6; D remains unclear. V shed 4 bases and J shed 6 bases, with 16 bases lying between them. Germline V lookup: CDR1 SGHVS, CDR2 FQNEAQ. This CDR3 has 16 residues. The CDR3, as DNA: TGTGCCAGCAGCTCCCTAGGCGTGGCAGTTAATTCACCCCTCCACTTT. This sequence encodes CASSSLGVAVNSPLHF.

The J gene is TRBJ1-3, the V gene TRBV28, with TRBD1 identical over 7 bases. Per the germline V gene, CDR1 is MDHEN and CDR2 is SYDVKM. With V trimmed by 4 bases and J by 4 bases, 7 bases remained unmatched. The CDR3 extends over 15 amino acids. The CDR3 spells CASSSSGTDGNTIYF. CDR3 nucleotide sequence: TGTGCCAGCAGTTCCTCCGGGACAGACGGAAACACCATATATTTT.

The V call is TRBV5-1, the J call TRBJ1-6; no clear D gene. This CDR3 is 15 amino acids long. V was pared by 0 bases and J by 10 bases, with 14 bases between. Germline V gene sequence: CDR1 SGHRS, CDR2 YFSETQ. The CDR3 DNA follows: TGCGCCAGCAGCTTGGGTGCTGAGGGCCGCTCACCCCTCCACTTT. Its protein is CASSLGAEGRSPLHF.

The V call is TRBV7-2, the J call TRBJ2-3; D unclear. Germline V CDR1 and CDR2: SGHTA, FQGNSA. With 5 bases removed from V and 6 bases from J, the gap between germline ends came to 9 bases. This CDR3 has 12 residues. The CDR3 loop reads CASSPFKDTQYF. The CDR3 nucleotides are TGTGCCAGCAGCCCGTTCAAGGATACGCAGTATTTT.

The chain combines TRBV7-2 with TRBJ2-3; 7 bases agree with TRBD2. Germline assignment: CDR1 SGHTA and CDR2 FQGNSA. Trimming at V came to 2 bases and at J to 2 bases, leaving 4 bases not matched to a gene. The CDR3 runs to 15 residues. DNA for the CDR3: TGTGCCAGCAGCTTATGGGGGGGAATCACAGATACGCAGTATTTT. Translated, it gives CASSLWGGITDTQYF.

This clone occurred once. This chain joins TRBV30 and TRBJ2-3; a possible D gene is TRBD2 (7 bases). Germline assignment: CDR1 GTSNPN and CDR2 SVGIG (reference sequence). CDR3 length: 12 residues. The ends were cut back, 3 bases at V and 9 bases at J, with 13 bases in the middle. The DNA of the CDR3 is TGTGCCTGGAGCGGGGGGCCGGCCACGCAGTATTTT. Amino acid sequence: CAWSGGPATQYF.

The rearrangement links TRBV7-9 to TRBJ1-5; 8 nucleotides agree with TRBD1. Germline assignment: CDR1 SEHNR and CDR2 FQNEAQ (reference sequence). J was trimmed by 4 bases and V by 4 bases; bases with no gene match: 6. CDR3 length: 15 residues. In DNA, the CDR3 is TGTGCCAGCAGCTCTCAGGGGGCAGGGAATCAGCCCCAGCATTTT. It specifies CASSSQGAGNQPQHF.

The chain couples TRBV6-6 to TRBJ1-2; 8 bases agree with TRBD1. CDR3 length: 16 residues. The germline V gene has CDR1 MNHNY and CDR2 SVGAGI (reference sequence). V was clipped by 5 bases and J by 7 bases; unmatched bases: 15. In nucleotides, the CDR3 is TGTGCCAGCAGTAAAGAAGACAGGGGTATATGGGTTGGCTACACCTTC. The encoded protein is CASSKEDRGIWVGYTF.

The sample holds one count of this clone. The genes are TRBV6-1 and TRBJ2-3, with no clear D. CDR3 length: 12 residues. V was clipped by 8 bases and J by 9 bases, with 15 bases between them. Germline loops: CDR1 MNHNS, CDR2 SASEGT. The CDR3 DNA reads as TGTGCCAGCCAATCCTCGGGTCCCACGCAGTATTTT. Translated: CASQSSGPTQYF.

The chain uses TRBV5-4 and TRBJ1-4; D gene uncertain. The V end lost 0 bases, the J end lost 12 bases, and 15 bases lay between the germline ends. Germline-derived CDR1 and CDR2 are SGHNT and YYREEE (reference sequence). The CDR3 covers 14 residues. In DNA, the CDR3 is TGTGCCAGCAGCTTGGAATTCTCTCCCGAGGAACTGTTTTTT. This gives the protein CASSLEFSPEELFF.

The genes are TRBV5-4 and TRBJ2-6; D might be TRBD1 or TRBD2, each matching 5 bases. V lost 6 bases to trimming and J lost 3 bases, with 13 bases between them. Germline V gene sequence: CDR1 SGHNT, CDR2 YYREEE (reference sequence). This CDR3 is built from 15 residues. The chain's CDR3 is CASTPGAGGANVLTF. Here the CDR3 DNA reads TGTGCCAGCACCCCCGGGGCGGGTGGGGCCAACGTCCTGACTTTC.

The chain employs TRBV5-1 and TRBJ2-5; unclear D gene. CDR3 size: 13 residues. Germline V lookup: CDR1 SGHRS, CDR2 YFSETQ. Trimming left V 4 bases short and J 3 bases short, with 10 bases between. The CDR3 DNA sequence: TGCGCCAGCAGCATCTCACACAAAGAGACCCAGTACTTC. It encodes CASSISHKETQYF.

V and J are TRBV6-5 and TRBJ1-6; TRBD1 matches at 7 bases. Trimming cost V 5 bases and J 6 bases; bases outside gene matches: 7. The germline CDR1 and CDR2 sequences are MNHEY and SVGAGI. This CDR3 has 15 residues. As DNA, the CDR3 is TGTGCCAGCAGTGCCCTGACAGGGAGTAATTCACCCCTCCACTTT. Translating it yields CASSALTGSNSPLHF.

This rearrangement joins TRBV19 to TRBJ1-6, with TRBD1 as a possible D gene (6 bases). In germline, CDR1 is LNHDA, CDR2 SQIVND (reference sequence). V was pared by 3 bases and J by 10 bases, with 16 bases between. CDR3 length equals 15 residues. CDR3 in amino acids: CASSILSAGGSPLHF. In DNA form, the CDR3 reads TGTGCCAGTAGTATTTTATCGGCGGGGGGCTCACCCCTCCACTTT.

This clone was seen just once. The V and J genes are TRBV27 and TRBJ2-1; a weak D match, TRBD2 (5 bases). V was pared by 6 bases and J by 4 bases, with 13 bases between. The length of the CDR3 is 14 residues. Germline CDR1 is MNHEY and CDR2 is SMNVEV (reference sequence). DNA of the CDR3: TGTGCCAGCAGCCGGGATTATGTTTACAATGAGCAGTTCTTC. It encodes CASSRDYVYNEQFF.

The chain employs TRBV15 and TRBJ2-1; D is tentatively TRBD1 or TRBD2 (5 bases each). Trimming removed 1 base at V and 0 bases at J, with 28 bases between. The germline V gene encodes CDR1 LNHNV and CDR2 YYDKDF (reference sequence). CDR3 size: 22 residues. The DNA for the CDR3 is TGTGCCACCAGCAGAGTCCCTCCCAGGGCCCCGCTAGCCCTGAGCTCCTACAATGAGCAGTTCTTC. Translating it yields CATSRVPPRAPLALSSYNEQFF.

The rearrangement links TRBV5-1 to TRBJ1-1, with D perhaps TRBD1 (6 bases). Looked up from germline, CDR1 is SGHRS and CDR2 is YFSETQ. Trimming removed 4 bases at V and 4 bases at J, with 17 bases between. This CDR3 spans 15 amino acids. The CDR3 loop reads CASSLGSSRGTEAFF. CDR3 bases: TGCGCCAGCAGCCTGGGGTCAAGCAGGGGCACTGAAGCTTTCTTT.

This clone has just one count. The V call is TRBV5-1, the J call TRBJ1-1; D unclear. Trimming removed 2 bases at V and 2 bases at J, with 7 bases between. The CDR3 is 13 amino acids. CDR1 SGHRS and CDR2 YFSETQ come from the germline V gene. The CDR3 region has the DNA TGCGCCAGCAGCTTTTCGGTCAACACTGAAGCTTTCTTT. Encoded protein: CASSFSVNTEAFF. Looking up the rest from reference TRBV5-1 and TRBJ1-1 gives the full variable domain: KAGVTQTPRYLIKTRGQQVTLSCSPISGHRSVSWYQQTPGQGLQFLFEYFSETQRNKGNFPGRFSGRQFSNSRSEMNVSTLELGDSALYLCASSFSVNTEAFFGQGTRLTVV.

J is TRBJ2-3 and V is TRBV5-1; D is possibly TRBD2 (5 bases). V was clipped by 7 bases and J by 3 bases, with 18 bases between them. CDR1 is SGHRS, CDR2 YFSETQ, per germline. The CDR3 extends over 15 amino acids. In nucleotides, the CDR3 is TGCGCCAGCCTCCCCGGGGTAGTACGTACAGATACGCAGTATTTT. Its protein is CASLPGVVRTDTQYF.

The chain is built from TRBV5-1 and TRBJ2-2, with 7 bases lining up with TRBD2. The CDR3 length is 14 residues. V was clipped by 0 bases and J by 7 bases; unmatched bases: 3. Germline values: CDR1 SGHRS, CDR2 YFSETQ. The CDR3 DNA reads TGCGCCAGCAGCTTGGAGCGGGGCGACGGGGAGCTGTTTTTT. Translation gives CASSLERGDGELFF.

The chain combines TRBV11-2 with TRBJ1-5; perhaps TRBD1 as D (5 bases). The ends were cut back, 5 bases at V and 6 bases at J, with 11 bases in the middle. This CDR3 is 13 amino acids long. Germline V gene sequence: CDR1 SGHAT, CDR2 FQNNGV. The CDR3 loop reads CASSRGAGQPQHF. CDR3 nucleotides: TGTGCCAGCAGCAGGGGAGCGGGTCAGCCCCAGCATTTT.

This sequence joins TRBV7-8 and TRBJ1-1, with TRBD1 matching 7 bases. CDR1 is SGHVS and CDR2 is FQNEAQ in the germline V gene. This CDR3 contains 15 residues. V dropped 2 bases and J dropped 3; count of bases not matched to a gene: 6. CDR3 in DNA: TGTGCCAGCAGCTTAACGACAGGGCCCCACACTGAAGCTTTCTTT. Translating gives CASSLTTGPHTEAFF. The entire variable domain, with the rest obtained from reference TRBV7-8 and TRBJ1-1, is as follows: GAGVSQSPRYKVAKRGQDVALRCDPISGHVSLFWYQQALGQGPEFLTYFQNEAQLDKSGLPSDRFFAERPEGSVSTLKIQRTQQEDSAVYLCASSLTTGPHTEAFFGQGTRLTVV.